A single sample gave rise to the 15 T cell receptor beta chains below, sequenced in a study of OX40 agonist ivuxolimab in advanced cancers. Here immunoSEQ multiplex PCR was the method, and the copy in TCRdb shows in-frame clones only, minus some. The sample consists of about 18,000 clones, about two thirds of them appearing once. Sequencing was performed on CD4+ or CD8+ T cells sorted from blood, taken in a trial of the OX40 agonist ivuxolimab. These receptor sequences come from an adult with an advanced solid tumor such as melanoma, head and neck, liver or kidney cancer.

The V and J genes are TRBV18 and TRBJ2-6; 8 bases are a match to TRBD1. The V gene end was trimmed by 0 bases and the J gene end by 0 bases; junction bases not matched to a gene: 1. Germline values: CDR1 KGHSH, CDR2 LQKENI. The CDR3 length is 17 residues. CDR3 loop: CASSPPDRASGANVLTF. The DNA for the CDR3 is TGTGCCAGCTCACCACCGGACAGGGCCTCTGGGGCCAACGTCCTGACTTTC.

This clone is deemed medium-sized (0.01 to 0.1%). The CDR3 reads CASSGGWRKETQYF. The CDR3 DNA sequence: TGTGCCAGCAGCGGCGGATGGAGGAAAGAGACCCAGTACTTC. The V gene is TRBV9, the J gene TRBJ2-5, with D tentatively TRBD2 (5 bases). Looked up from germline, CDR1 is SGDLS and CDR2 is YYNGEE. The CDR3 consists of 14 residues. Trimming cost V 3 bases and J 3 bases, with 12 bases left between them.

V and J are TRBV11-2 and TRBJ1-4; the D gene is possibly TRBD1 (5 bases). Germline V gives CDR1 SGHAT, CDR2 FQNNGV. CDR3 length: 15 residues. V lost 2 bases and J 4 bases, leaving 11 bases between the germline ends. The CDR3 is CASSLSGGYNEKLFF. In DNA form, the CDR3 reads TGTGCCAGCAGCTTATCCGGGGGGTATAATGAAAAACTGTTTTTT. Drawing the rest from reference TRBV11-2 and TRBJ1-4, the complete variable domain is EAGVAQSPRYKIIEKRQSVAFWCNPISGHATLYWYQQILGQGPKLLIQFQNNGVVDDSQLPKDRFSAERLKGVDSTLKIQPAKLEDSAVYLCASSLSGGYNEKLFFGSGTQLSVL.

The J gene is TRBJ1-1, the V gene TRBV19, with 9 bases matching TRBD1. This CDR3 comprises 15 residues. Trimming cost V 4 bases and J 2 bases; bases outside gene matches: 5. Germline-derived CDR1 and CDR2 are LNHDA and SQIVND (reference sequence). DNA of the CDR3: TGTGCCAGTAGTACCTCGGACAGGGGAAACACTGAAGCTTTCTTT. Protein sequence: CASSTSDRGNTEAFF. The variable domain in full, with the rest retrieved from reference TRBV19 and TRBJ1-1, is DGGITQSPKYLFRKEGQNVTLSCEQNLNHDAMYWYRQDPGQGLRLIYYSQIVNDFQKGDIAEGYSVSREKKESFPLTVTSAQKNPTAFYLCASSTSDRGNTEAFFGQGTRLTVV.

The count of this clone is one. The chain carries TRBV13 and TRBJ2-7; 11 bases are shared with TRBD2. The ends lost 5 bases at V and 3 bases at J; junction bases unmatched: 9. Germline CDR1 is PRHDT and CDR2 is FYEKMQ (reference sequence). The CDR3 contains 16 residues. CDR3 sequence reads: CASSLTEGLAVYEQYF. The CDR3 bases are TGTGCCAGCAGCCTTACGGAGGGACTAGCGGTCTACGAGCAGTACTTC. The full variable domain, in which reference TRBV13 and TRBJ2-7 provide the parts outside the CDR3, is AAGVIQSPRHLIKEKRETATLKCYPIPRHDTVYWYQQGPGQDPQFLISFYEKMQSDKGSIPDRFSAQQFSDYHSELNMSSLELGDSALYFCASSLTEGLAVYEQYFGPGTRLTVT.

This clone has a single count. The gene calls are TRBV7-9 and TRBJ2-3, with D tentatively TRBD1 or TRBD2 (6 bases each). Germline V lookup: CDR1 SEHNR, CDR2 FQNEAQ (reference sequence). This CDR3 region has 15 residues. V was shortened by 5 bases and J by 0 bases, with 12 bases between the two germline ends. CDR3 region: CASSLGGLSTDTQYF. The CDR3 coding sequence is TGTGCCAGCAGCCTAGGGGGACTTAGCACAGATACGCAGTATTTT.

V and J are TRBV5-3 and TRBJ2-7, with D unresolved. TRBV5-3 is designated an ORF whose function remains uncertain. V was cut by 6 bases and J by 3 bases, with 7 bases left in between. This CDR3 is 11 amino acids long. The CDR3 protein is CARTQRYEQYF. The DNA of the CDR3 is TGTGCCAGAACCCAGCGCTACGAGCAGTACTTC.

The chain carries TRBV6-5 and TRBJ1-1; 7 nucleotides line up with TRBD1. The CDR3 has 16 amino acids. The V segment lost 2 bases and the J segment 3 bases; nucleotides outside the gene matches: 9. Per germline, CDR1 MNHEY and CDR2 SVGAGI. This chain's CDR3 is CASSYAATGVDTEAFF. Written as DNA, the CDR3 is TGTGCCAGCAGTTACGCCGCCACAGGGGTAGACACTGAAGCTTTCTTT.

The V call is TRBV19, the J call TRBJ1-2; 7 bases are a match to TRBD1. Per germline, CDR1 LNHDA and CDR2 SQIVND (reference sequence). CDR3 size: 16 residues. Trimming took 4 bases from V and 0 from J; bases not matched to a gene: 8. The CDR3 DNA is TGTGCCAGTAGTACGGTTGACAGGGCGGCTAACTATGGCTACACCTTC. Translation gives CASSTVDRAANYGYTF.

The genes are TRBV7-6 and TRBJ2-5; the D gene is possibly TRBD2 (5 bases). Trimming took off 3 bases at V and 5 bases at J, with 16 bases between the two ends. The CDR3 is 15 amino acids. CDR1 is SGHVS and CDR2 is FNYEAQ in the germline V gene. As DNA, the CDR3 is TGTGCCAGCAGCTTCAACCCGGGAATGAGTGAGACCCAGTACTTC. Translating it yields CASSFNPGMSETQYF.

CDR3 DNA sequence: TGCGCCAGCAGCCAAGATCATAGGGGGAGGTACGAGCAGTACTTC. Translated: CASSQDHRGRYEQYF. The chain is built from TRBV4-3 and TRBJ2-7; tentatively, D is TRBD1 or TRBD2 (6 bases each). The germline V gene has CDR1 LGHNA and CDR2 YSLEER. The CDR3 runs to 15 residues. Trimming pared 0 bases from V and 4 bases from J, leaving 13 bases between.

This rearrangement joins TRBV11-2 to TRBJ2-3; D not resolved. This CDR3 has 15 amino acids. Trimming stripped 2 bases from V and 2 bases from J, with 11 bases between. The V gene's germline CDR1 is SGHAT and CDR2 FQNNGV. DNA of the CDR3: TGTGCCAGCAGCTTAATCCCGGCCCCCACAGATACGCAGTATTTT. It codes for CASSLIPAPTDTQYF.

The V and J genes are TRBV28 and TRBJ1-6; 9 nucleotides agree with TRBD1. The germline V gene encodes CDR1 MDHEN and CDR2 SYDVKM. The ends lost 4 bases at V and 7 bases at J; junction bases unmatched: 14. The CDR3 is made up of 18 amino acids. The CDR3 DNA follows: TGTGCCAGCAGTTCGCAATATTGGGGACAGGGAGCAAATTCACCCCTCCACTTT. Encoded protein: CASSSQYWGQGANSPLHF.

CDR3 nucleotides: TGTGCCAGCAGCTTAGGGGACAGGGTTAACACTGAAGCTTTCTTT. This gives the protein CASSLGDRVNTEAFF. The chain employs TRBV2 and TRBJ1-1; 9 nucleotides match TRBD1. The CDR3 loop spans 15 amino acids. V gave up 6 bases and J gave up 2 bases; unmatched junction bases: 7. Germline V lookup: CDR1 SNHLY, CDR2 FYNNEI.

This chain uses TRBV27 with TRBJ2-5, with 7 nucleotides matching TRBD1. After removal of 6 bases from V and 5 bases from J, the junction contained 6 bases not matched to a gene. CDR1 and CDR2 (germline): MNHEY, SMNVEV (reference sequence). The CDR3 loop spans 13 amino acids. Written as DNA, the CDR3 is TGTGCCAGCAGCCCCCAGGGGGACGAGACCCAGTACTTC. Translation gives CASSPQGDETQYF.